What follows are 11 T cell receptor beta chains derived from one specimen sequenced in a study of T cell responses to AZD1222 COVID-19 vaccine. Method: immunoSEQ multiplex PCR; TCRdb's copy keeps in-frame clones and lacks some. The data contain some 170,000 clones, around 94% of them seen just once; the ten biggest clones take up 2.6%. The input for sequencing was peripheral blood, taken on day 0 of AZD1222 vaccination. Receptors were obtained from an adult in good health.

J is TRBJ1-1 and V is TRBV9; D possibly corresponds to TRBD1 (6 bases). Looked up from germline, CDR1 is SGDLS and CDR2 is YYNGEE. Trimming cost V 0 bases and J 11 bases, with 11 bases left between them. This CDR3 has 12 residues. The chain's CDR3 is CASSVEQGTAFF. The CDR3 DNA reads TGTGCCAGCAGCGTAGAACAGGGAACGGCTTTCTTT.

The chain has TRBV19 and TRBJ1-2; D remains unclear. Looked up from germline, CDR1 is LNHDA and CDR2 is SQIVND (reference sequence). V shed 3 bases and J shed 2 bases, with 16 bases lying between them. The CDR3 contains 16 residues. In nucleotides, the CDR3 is TGTGCCAGTAGTATTGGAGCTATGGCACGGAACTATGGCTACACCTTC. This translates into CASSIGAMARNYGYTF. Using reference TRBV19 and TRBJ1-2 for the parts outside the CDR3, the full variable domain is DGGITQSPKYLFRKEGQNVTLSCEQNLNHDAMYWYRQDPGQGLRLIYYSQIVNDFQKGDIAEGYSVSREKKESFPLTVTSAQKNPTAFYLCASSIGAMARNYGYTFGSGTRLTVV.

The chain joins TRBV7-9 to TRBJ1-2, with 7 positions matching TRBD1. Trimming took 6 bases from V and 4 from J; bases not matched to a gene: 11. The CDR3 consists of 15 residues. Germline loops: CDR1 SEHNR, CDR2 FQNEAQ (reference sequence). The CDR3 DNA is TGTGCCAGCAGTCTAGGACAGGCTACTACCTATGGCTACACCTTC. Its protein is CASSLGQATTYGYTF.

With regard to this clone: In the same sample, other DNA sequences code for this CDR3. The CDR3 coding sequence is TGTGCCAGCAGCCCGACAGGGAACTATGGCTACACCTTC. Translated: CASSPTGNYGYTF. The chain carries TRBV6-5 and TRBJ1-2, with TRBD1 identical over 7 bases. The V gene's germline CDR1 is MNHEY and CDR2 SVGAGI. The CDR3 is 13 amino acids. V lost 6 bases and J lost 2; bases outside the gene matches: 3.

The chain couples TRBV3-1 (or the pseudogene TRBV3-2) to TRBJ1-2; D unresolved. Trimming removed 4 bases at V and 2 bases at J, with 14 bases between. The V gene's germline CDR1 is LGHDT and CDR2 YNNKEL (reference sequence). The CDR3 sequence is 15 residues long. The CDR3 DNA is TGTGCCAGCAGCCTCCTTCGCGGACCGAACTATGGCTACACCTTC. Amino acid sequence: CASSLLRGPNYGYTF.

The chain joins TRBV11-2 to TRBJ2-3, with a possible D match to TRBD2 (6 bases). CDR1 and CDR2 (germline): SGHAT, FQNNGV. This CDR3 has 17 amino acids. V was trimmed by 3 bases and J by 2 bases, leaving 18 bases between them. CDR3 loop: CASSFQPSVVTTDTQYF. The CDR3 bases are TGTGCCAGCAGCTTCCAACCTAGCGTCGTAACCACAGATACGCAGTATTTT.

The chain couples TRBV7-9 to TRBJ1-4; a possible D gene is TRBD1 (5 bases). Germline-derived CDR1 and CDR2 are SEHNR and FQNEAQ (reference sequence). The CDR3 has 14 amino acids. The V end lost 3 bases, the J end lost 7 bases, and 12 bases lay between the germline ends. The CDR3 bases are TGTGCCAGCAGCTTGAGCCGGGGGGGTGAAAAACTGTTTTTT. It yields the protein CASSLSRGGEKLFF.

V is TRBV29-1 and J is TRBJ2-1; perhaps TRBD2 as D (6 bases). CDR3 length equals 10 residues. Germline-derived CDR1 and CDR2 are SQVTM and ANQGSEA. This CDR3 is CGAGGNEQFF. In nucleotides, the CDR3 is TGCGGGGCCGGGGGCAATGAGCAGTTCTTC.

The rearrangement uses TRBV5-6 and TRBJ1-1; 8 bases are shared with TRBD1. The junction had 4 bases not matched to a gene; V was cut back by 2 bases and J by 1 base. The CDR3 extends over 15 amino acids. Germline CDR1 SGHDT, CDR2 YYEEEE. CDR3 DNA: TGTGCCAGCAGCTTAGCCGGGACAGGGAACACTGAAGCTTTCTTT. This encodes CASSLAGTGNTEAFF.

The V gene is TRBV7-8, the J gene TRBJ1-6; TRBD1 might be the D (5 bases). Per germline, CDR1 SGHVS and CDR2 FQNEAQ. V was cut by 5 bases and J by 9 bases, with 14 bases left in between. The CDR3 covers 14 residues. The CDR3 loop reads CASSLQGAASPLHF. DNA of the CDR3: TGTGCCAGCAGCCTTCAAGGGGCTGCTTCACCCCTCCACTTT.

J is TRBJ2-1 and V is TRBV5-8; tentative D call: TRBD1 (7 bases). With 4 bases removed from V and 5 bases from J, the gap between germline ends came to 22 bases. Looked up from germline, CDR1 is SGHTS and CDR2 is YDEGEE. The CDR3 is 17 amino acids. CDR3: CASSPRPGTQGDNEQFF. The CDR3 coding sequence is TGTGCCAGCAGCCCGCGCCCCGGGACTCAGGGGGACAATGAGCAGTTCTTC.